The sequence of this T cell receptor (beta chain) was determined in a study of T cells in localized non-small cell lung cancer. Findings and caveats of the study: Among the tissues sampled, uninvolved adjacent lung had the highest T cell clonality, above tumor.

Data came from immunoSEQ multiplex PCR; TCRdb stores just in-frame clones and leaves some out. The sample gives around 35,000 clones, roughly 87% of which show up once; approximately 6.8% is in the top ten. This clone came up once. The antigen is unknown. V was trimmed by 4 bases and J by 9 bases, leaving 19 bases between them. CDR1 LGHNA and CDR2 YSLEER come from the germline V gene. This CDR3 contains 16 residues. This chain uses TRBV4-3 with TRBJ1-6; D remains ambiguous. Sequences were derived from peripheral blood, sampled before any cancer treatment. The receptor's source is a woman aged 40 to 75 with stage I lung adenocarcinoma. DNA for the CDR3: TGCGCCAGCAGCCCGGATGAGAGTTCCGGTAGTTCACCCCTCCACTTT. This codes for CASSPDESSGSSPLHF.